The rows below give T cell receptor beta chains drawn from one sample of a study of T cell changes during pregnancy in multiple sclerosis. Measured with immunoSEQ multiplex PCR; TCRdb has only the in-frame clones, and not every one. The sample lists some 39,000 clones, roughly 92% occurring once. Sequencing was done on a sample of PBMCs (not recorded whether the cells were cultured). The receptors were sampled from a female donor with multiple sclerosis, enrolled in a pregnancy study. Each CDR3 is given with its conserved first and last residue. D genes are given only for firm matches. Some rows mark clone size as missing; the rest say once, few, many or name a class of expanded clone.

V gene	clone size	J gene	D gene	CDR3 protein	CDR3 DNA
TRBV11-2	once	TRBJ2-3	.	CASSIKGIDRSETDTQYF	TGTGCCAGCAGCATAAAAGGAATTGACAGGTCTGAGACAGATACGCAGTATTTT
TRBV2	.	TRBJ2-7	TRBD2	CASYELAGFLYEQYF	TGTGCCAGTTACGAGCTAGCGGGATTCCTCTACGAGCAGTACTTC
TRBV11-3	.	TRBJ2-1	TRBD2	CASSLLAGGNEQFF	TGTGCCAGCAGCTTGCTAGCGGGAGGAAATGAGCAGTTCTTC
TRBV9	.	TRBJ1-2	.	CASSATGSNYGYTF	TGTGCCAGCAGCGCCACAGGGTCTAACTATGGCTACACCTTC
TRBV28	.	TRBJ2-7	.	CASSPTHEQYF	TGTGCCAGCAGCCCAACCCACGAGCAGTACTTC
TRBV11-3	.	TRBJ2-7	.	CASSSPLIGGATYEQYF	TGTGCCAGCAGCTCCCCCCTTATAGGAGGGGCCACGTACGAGCAGTACTTC
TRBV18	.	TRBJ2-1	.	CASSRGKGRASYNEQFF	TGTGCCAGCTCACGGGGCAAAGGGCGGGCGTCCTACAATGAGCAGTTCTTC
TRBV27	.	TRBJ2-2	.	CASSFSTGPNTGELFF	TGTGCCAGCAGTTTCTCGACGGGGCCCAACACCGGGGAGCTGTTTTTT
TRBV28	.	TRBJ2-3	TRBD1	CASLTGGAGRTDTQYF	TGTGCCAGCCTAACAGGGGGCGCAGGACGGACAGATACGCAGTATTTT
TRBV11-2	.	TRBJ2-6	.	CASSSLLSSGANVLTF	TGTGCCAGCAGCTCGTTATTGAGCTCTGGGGCCAACGTCCTGACTTTC
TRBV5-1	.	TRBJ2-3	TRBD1	CASSSTGQTDTQYF	TGCGCCAGCAGCTCGACAGGGCAAACAGATACGCAGTATTTT
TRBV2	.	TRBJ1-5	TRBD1	CASRRDRQDQPQHF	TGTGCCAGCAGGCGGGACAGACAAGATCAGCCCCAGCATTTT
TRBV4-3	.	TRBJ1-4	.	CASSQDPETRNEKLFF	TGCGCCAGCAGCCAAGATCCCGAGACACGGAATGAAAAACTGTTTTTT
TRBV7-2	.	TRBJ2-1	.	CASRLLAPKGNEQFF	TGTGCCAGCCGCCTGTTAGCGCCTAAAGGTAATGAGCAGTTCTTC
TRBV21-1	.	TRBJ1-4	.	CASSRGGGRKEKLFF	TGTGCCAGCAGCAGGGGTGGGGGGCGAAAAGAAAAACTGTTTTTT
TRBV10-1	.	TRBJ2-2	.	CASRNTMAGELFF	TGCGCCAGCAGGAACACCATGGCCGGGGAGCTGTTTTTT
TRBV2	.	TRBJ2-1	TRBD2	CASGGLAGADEQFF	TGTGCCAGCGGGGGACTAGCGGGAGCTGATGAGCAGTTCTTC
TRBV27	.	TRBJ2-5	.	CASRLTGSPETQYF	TGTGCCAGCAGGCTTACAGGGTCCCCAGAGACCCAGTACTTC
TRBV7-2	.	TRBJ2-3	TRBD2	CASSLWLAGATDTQYF	TGTGCCAGCAGCTTATGGCTAGCGGGAGCGACAGATACGCAGTATTTT
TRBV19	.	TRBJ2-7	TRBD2	CASSTSGRAEQYF	TGTGCCAGTAGTACTAGCGGGAGGGCCGAGCAGTACTTC
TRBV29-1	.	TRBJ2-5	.	CSVEETQYF	TGCAGCGTAGAGGAGACCCAGTACTTC
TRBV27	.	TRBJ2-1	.	CASSSRDGYNEQFF	TGTGCCAGCAGTTCCCGGGACGGCTACAATGAGCAGTTCTTC
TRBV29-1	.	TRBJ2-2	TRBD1	CSVEPGTGGAGTGELFF	TGCAGCGTTGAACCCGGGACAGGGGGCGCGGGCACCGGGGAGCTGTTTTTT
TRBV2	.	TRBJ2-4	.	CASNAQGSNIQYF	TGTGCCAGCAATGCACAGGGTTCGAACATTCAGTACTTC
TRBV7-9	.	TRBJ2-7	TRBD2	CASSPPGGSYEQYF	TGTGCCAGCAGCCCCCCGGGGGGGTCCTACGAGCAGTACTTC
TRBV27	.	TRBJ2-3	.	CASSYRVAYTDTQYF	TGTGCCAGCAGCTACAGGGTGGCCTACACAGATACGCAGTATTTT
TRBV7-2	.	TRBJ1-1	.	CASSLAQGSHTEAFF	TGTGCCAGCAGCTTAGCGCAGGGCTCTCACACTGAAGCTTTCTTT
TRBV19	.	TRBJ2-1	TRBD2	CASRPRGQGTSGSFNEQFF	TGTGCCAGTAGACCCCGGGGACAGGGGACTAGCGGGAGTTTTAATGAGCAGTTCTTC
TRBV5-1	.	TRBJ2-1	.	CASSFGADTYNEQFF	TGCGCCAGCAGCTTTGGGGCGGACACCTACAATGAGCAGTTCTTC
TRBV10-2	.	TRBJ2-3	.	CASGSFTGPFTDTQYF	TGCGCCAGCGGTAGTTTTACAGGGCCCTTCACAGATACGCAGTATTTT
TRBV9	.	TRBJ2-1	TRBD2	CASSLPPRGVSNEQFF	TGTGCCAGCAGTCTTCCCCCCCGGGGGGTATCGAATGAGCAGTTCTTC
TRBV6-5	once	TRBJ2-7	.	CASTGEEQYF	TGTGCCAGCACCGGGGAAGAGCAGTACTTC
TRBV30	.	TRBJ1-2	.	CAWRRLPNYGYTF	TGTGCCTGGAGAAGGCTTCCTAACTATGGCTACACCTTC
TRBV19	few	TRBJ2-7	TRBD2	CASSRTSLDSYEQYF	TGTGCCAGTAGTCGGACTAGTTTAGACTCCTACGAGCAGTACTTC
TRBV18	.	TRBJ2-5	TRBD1	CASSLTGGGETQYF	TGTGCCAGCTCCCTGACAGGGGGCGGGGAGACCCAGTACTTC
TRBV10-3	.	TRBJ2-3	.	CAITPRGGGTDTQYF	TGTGCCATCACCCCCAGAGGGGGGGGCACAGATACGCAGTATTTT
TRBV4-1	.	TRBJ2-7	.	CASSQEYEGSTYEQYF	TGCGCCAGCAGCCAAGAATATGAGGGCAGTACCTACGAGCAGTACTTC
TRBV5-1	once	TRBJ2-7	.	CASSLGTANYEQYF	TGCGCCAGCAGCTTGGGGACAGCTAACTACGAGCAGTACTTC
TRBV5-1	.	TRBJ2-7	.	CASSPGTGGAFTSGGHYEQYF	TGCGCCAGCAGCCCCGGGACAGGGGGCGCCTTTACTAGCGGGGGTCACTACGAGCAGTACTTC
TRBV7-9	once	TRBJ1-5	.	CASSSGRYSNQPQHF	TGTGCCAGCAGCTCCGGGAGATATAGCAATCAGCCCCAGCATTTT
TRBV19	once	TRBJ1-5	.	CASSIEGGGNQPQHF	TGTGCCAGTAGTATAGAAGGTGGCGGGAATCAGCCCCAGCATTTT
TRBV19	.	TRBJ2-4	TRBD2	CAGGLAGDKNIQYF	TGTGCCGGAGGACTAGCGGGAGACAAAAACATTCAGTACTTC
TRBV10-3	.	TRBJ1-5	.	CAISESGDQPQHF	TGTGCCATCAGTGAGTCGGGGGACCAGCCCCAGCATTTT
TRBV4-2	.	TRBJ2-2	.	CASSLGLGNTGELFF	TGTGCCAGCAGCCTCGGACTGGGGAACACCGGGGAGCTGTTTTTT